This T cell receptor beta chain emerged from a study of blood T cell repertoires in COVID-19. Study-wide background: The cDNA or gDNA used as material had been derived from T cells, B-cell-depleted T cells, or PBMCs.

Original processing methods: Amplifying reference gene primers gave estimates of nucleated cell counts. Using immunoSEQ multiplex PCR, the repertoire was profiled, and TCRdb retains in-frame clones only, with some absent. The D gene and trimming were derived from the DNA, and the V and J assignments and clone size from that table. Of some 300,000 clones in the sample, under 90% were seen once. Allocation to cohorts depended on clinical history reported by the participants. Exposed volunteers were people who met a COVID-19 case within 2 weeks before study entry. Germline V lookup: CDR1 SEHNR, CDR2 FQNEAQ (reference sequence). The CDR3 is 14 residues long. Trimming stripped 5 bases from V and 1 base from J, with 11 bases between.

The sequence came from a woman aged 45-65 years who had been exposed to COVID-19. The sample comprised PBMCs or T cells enriched from blood (not recorded which). The chain joins TRBV7-9 to TRBJ1-1; D not certain. CDR3 DNA: TGTGCCAGCAGCCCTATCTCCCCGAACACTGAAGCTTTCTTT. It translates to CASSPISPNTEAFF. Full variable domain (missing parts from reference TRBV7-9 and TRBJ1-1): DTGVSQNPRHKITKRGQNVTFRCDPISEHNRLYWYRQTLGQGPEFLTYFQNEAQLEKSRLLSDRFSAERPKGSFSTLEIQRTEQGDSAMYLCASSPISPNTEAFFGQGTRLTVV.